Following are 8 T cell receptor beta chains from one sample sequenced in a study of T cell responses to AZD1222 COVID-19 vaccine. Libraries were prepared by immunoSEQ multiplex PCR; TCRdb keeps only in-frame clonotypes and omits some of them. This table has approximately 270,000 clones, almost 95% appearing once. This specimen was peripheral blood, taken 28 days after the second AZD1222 dose. The receptors here all came from an adult who received the AZD1222 COVID-19 vaccine.

The chain employs TRBV30 and TRBJ1-3; D remains ambiguous. Trimming shortened V by 2 bases and J by 4 bases, and 15 bases separated the two germline ends. The CDR3 loop spans 15 amino acids. Germline loops: CDR1 GTSNPN, CDR2 SVGIG (reference sequence). This CDR3 reads CAWSRRGGMGNTIYF. For the CDR3, the DNA is TGTGCCTGGAGTCGCCGGGGAGGGATGGGAAACACCATATATTTT.

This chain links TRBV5-6 with TRBJ1-3; D remains unclear. From germline, CDR1 is SGHDT and CDR2 YYEEEE. The ends were cut back, 0 bases at V and 0 bases at J, with 7 bases in the middle. The CDR3 is 15 amino acids. The CDR3 DNA reads TGTGCCAGCAGCTTGGGGGCGAACTCTGGAAACACCATATATTTT. It is translated as CASSLGANSGNTIYF.

This CDR3 is CASSASGGRTEAFF. Written as DNA, the CDR3 is TGCGCCAGCAGCGCCTCGGGGGGAAGGACTGAAGCTTTCTTT. The gene calls are TRBV5-1 and TRBJ1-1, with D maybe TRBD1 (5 bases). This CDR3 region has 14 residues. The V end was cut by 4 bases, the J end by 5 bases, with 15 bases between. In germline, CDR1 is SGHRS, CDR2 YFSETQ.

The chain combines TRBV5-1 with TRBJ1-6; D remains unclear. This CDR3 spans 13 amino acids. V was clipped by 7 bases and J by 10 bases, with 15 bases between them. Germline loops: CDR1 SGHRS, CDR2 YFSETQ. The CDR3 DNA follows: TGCGCCAGCGGGGATTTCTGGTCATCACCCCTCCACTTT. It specifies CASGDFWSSPLHF.

The chain employs TRBV9 and TRBJ2-3; the match to TRBD2 covers 8 bases. V trimming: 5 bases; J trimming: 2 bases; junction bases outside the gene matches: 1. Germline V gene data show CDR1 as SGDLS and CDR2 as YYNGEE. The CDR3 extends over 13 amino acids. In DNA form, the CDR3 reads TGTGCCAGCAGTAGCGGGGACACAGATACGCAGTATTTT. Amino acids: CASSSGDTDTQYF.

V gene TRBV5-4 combines with J gene TRBJ1-2; D is undetermined. Germline assignment: CDR1 SGHNT and CDR2 YYREEE (reference sequence). CDR3 size: 16 residues. V dropped 3 bases and J dropped 2 bases, with 17 bases sitting between them. For the CDR3, the DNA is TGTGCCAGCAGCTCCATGTCCCTTGGGGAGAACTATGGCTACACCTTC. Encoded protein: CASSSMSLGENYGYTF. The entire variable domain, with the rest obtained from reference TRBV5-4 and TRBJ1-2, is as follows: ETGVTQSPTHLIKTRGQQVTLRCSSQSGHNTVSWYQQALGQGPQFIFQYYREEENGRGNFPPRFSGLQFPNYSSELNVNALELDDSALYLCASSSMSLGENYGYTFGSGTRLTVV.

The chain couples TRBV3-1 (or the pseudogene TRBV3-2) to TRBJ2-6; D gene ambiguous. Germline V CDR1 and CDR2: LGHDT, YNNKEL (reference sequence). Trimming pared 3 bases from V and 0 bases from J, leaving 6 bases between. There are 15 residues in the CDR3. The chain's CDR3 is CASSHGLSGANVLTF. CDR3 sequence (DNA): TGTGCCAGCAGCCACGGCCTCTCTGGGGCCAACGTCCTGACTTTC.

The rearrangement links TRBV5-1 to TRBJ2-2; TRBD2 matches 9 bases. Germline loops: CDR1 SGHRS, CDR2 YFSETQ. The CDR3 contains 15 residues. V gave up 0 bases and J gave up 7 bases; unmatched junction bases: 4. CDR3 bases: TGCGCCAGCAGCTTGGAACTAGCGGGCCGCGGGGAGCTGTTTTTT. Its protein product is CASSLELAGRGELFF.